This T cell receptor beta chain was identified during a study of blood T cell repertoires in COVID-19. Overall study: Sources were T cells, B-cell-depleted T cells, or PBMCs; the material itself was cDNA or gDNA.

In the study's own analysis: Reference gene primer amplification gave estimated nucleated cell counts. Generated by immunoSEQ multiplex PCR, the TCRdb table keeps only in-frame clones and is missing some. Clone size and the V and J calls come from that table; the DNA yielded D and trimming. In the table there are some 300,000 clones, approximately 88% of which are singletons. V was trimmed by 3 bases and J by 0 bases, leaving 17 bases between them. Germline assignment: CDR1 SGHVS and CDR2 FQNEAQ. The CDR3 contains 17 residues. The sequence was collected from a woman aged 30 to 39 who had recovered from COVID-19. The V and J genes are TRBV7-8 and TRBJ1-2, with a tentative D call TRBD1 (6 bases). Specimen: peripheral blood. In DNA form, the CDR3 reads TGTGCCAGCAGCTTTAGTCGTGGACAGCCAGCTAACTATGGCTACACCTTC. This gives the protein CASSFSRGQPANYGYTF.